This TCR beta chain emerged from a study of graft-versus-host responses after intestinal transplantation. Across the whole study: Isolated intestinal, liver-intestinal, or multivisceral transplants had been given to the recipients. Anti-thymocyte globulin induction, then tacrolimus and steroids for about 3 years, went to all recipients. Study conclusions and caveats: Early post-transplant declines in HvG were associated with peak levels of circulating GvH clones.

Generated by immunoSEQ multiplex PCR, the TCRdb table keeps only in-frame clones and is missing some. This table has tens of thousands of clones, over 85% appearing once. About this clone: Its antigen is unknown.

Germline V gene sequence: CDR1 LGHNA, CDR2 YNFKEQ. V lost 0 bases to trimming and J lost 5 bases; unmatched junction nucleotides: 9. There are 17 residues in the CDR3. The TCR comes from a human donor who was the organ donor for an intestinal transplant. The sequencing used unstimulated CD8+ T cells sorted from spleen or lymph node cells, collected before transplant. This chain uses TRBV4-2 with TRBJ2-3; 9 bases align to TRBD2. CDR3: CASSQDPAAGGLDTQYF. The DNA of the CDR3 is TGTGCCAGCAGCCAAGATCCGGCAGCGGGGGGACTAGATACGCAGTATTTT.